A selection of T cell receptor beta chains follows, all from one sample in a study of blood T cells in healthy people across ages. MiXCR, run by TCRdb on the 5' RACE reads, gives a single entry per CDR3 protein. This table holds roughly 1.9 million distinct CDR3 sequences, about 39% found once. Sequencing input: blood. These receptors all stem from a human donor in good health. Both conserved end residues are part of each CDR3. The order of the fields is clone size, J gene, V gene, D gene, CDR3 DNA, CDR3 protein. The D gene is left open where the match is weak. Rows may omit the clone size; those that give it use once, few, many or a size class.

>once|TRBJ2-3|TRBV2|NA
TGTGCCAGCAGTGACGCGGGGTCGGATACGCAGTATTTT
CASSDAGSDTQYF
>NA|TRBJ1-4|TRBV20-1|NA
TGCAGTGCTAGAGATACCAGGGCAACTAATGAAAAACTGTTTTTT
CSARDTRATNEKLFF
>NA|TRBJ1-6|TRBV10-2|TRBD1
TGCGCCAGCTCAAACACCGGGACAGAAGATTCACCCCTCCACTTT
CASSNTGTEDSPLHF
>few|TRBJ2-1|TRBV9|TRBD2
TGTGCCAGCAGCGTCCCCCTCGGGGGGACTGAGCAGTTCTTC
CASSVPLGGTEQFF
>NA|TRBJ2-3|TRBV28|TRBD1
TGTGCCAGCAGTTTGACAGGGGATGCAGATACGCAGTATTTT
CASSLTGDADTQYF
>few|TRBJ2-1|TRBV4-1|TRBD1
TGCGCCAGCAGCCAAGGGCCTTTAACGAGGACAGGGATTGTCAATGAGCAGTTCTTC
CASSQGPLTRTGIVNEQFF
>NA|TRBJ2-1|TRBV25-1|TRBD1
TGTGCCAGCAGTTCAATAAGGGGGCTCCCTGGCAATGAGCAGTTCTTC
CASSSIRGLPGNEQFF
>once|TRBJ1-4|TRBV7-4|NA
TGTGCCAGCGGCCCTCCAGACAGGAGACTTGAAAAACTGTTTTTT
CASGPPDRRLEKLFF
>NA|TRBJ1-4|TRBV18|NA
TGTGCCAGCTCACCACTCGTGGGATATGAAAAACTGTTTTTT
CASSPLVGYEKLFF
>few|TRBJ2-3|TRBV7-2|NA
TGTGCCAGCAGCTTAGTCCGCTCTACGCAGTATTTT
CASSLVRSTQYF
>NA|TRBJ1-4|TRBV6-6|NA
TGTGCCAGCAGTCTCCGGAACCTTGCTGAAAAACTGTTTTTT
CASSLRNLAEKLFF
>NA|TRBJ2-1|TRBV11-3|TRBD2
TGTGCCAGCAGCTTGGGCGGGGGGGCCGGCTTCGAGCAGTTCTTC
CASSLGGGAGFEQFF
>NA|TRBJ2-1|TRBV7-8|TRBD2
TGTGCCAGCAGGCGAACCAGGACTAGCGGGGGGGGGAGTGAGCAGTTCTTC
CASRRTRTSGGGSEQFF
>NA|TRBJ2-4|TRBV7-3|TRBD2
TGTGCCAGCAGGCCGGCGGGGGAGGCCGGGGAGCAGTACTTC
CASRPAGEAGEQYF
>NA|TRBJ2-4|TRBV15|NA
TGTGCCACCAACAGAGTTGGGGGAGGAAACATTCAGTACTTC
CATNRVGGGNIQYF
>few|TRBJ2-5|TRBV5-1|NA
TGCGCCAGCAGCTTGCAGTGGAGGGAGACCCAGTACTTC
CASSLQWRETQYF
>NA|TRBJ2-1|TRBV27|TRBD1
TGTGCCAGCAGTGCAACAGGGGAGTCCTACAATGAGCAGTTCTTC
CASSATGESYNEQFF
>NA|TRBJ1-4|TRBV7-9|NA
TGTGCCAGCAGCTATGACTACAGGGCGACTAATGAAAAACTGTTTTTT
CASSYDYRATNEKLFF
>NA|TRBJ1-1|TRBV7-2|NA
TGTGCCAGCAGGTCGGACTGGGGGGGCACTGAAGCTTTCTTT
CASRSDWGGTEAFF
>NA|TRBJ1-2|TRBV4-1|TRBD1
TGCGCCAGCAGCCAAGGGACAGGGGGCGGTAACTATGGCTACACCTTC
CASSQGTGGGNYGYTF
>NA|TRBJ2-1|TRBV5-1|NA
TGCGCCAGCCAAGCCAACTCCTACAATGAGCAGTTCTTC
CASQANSYNEQFF
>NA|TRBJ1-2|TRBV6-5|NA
TGTGCCAGCAGTCCCACGGCCGGGGCCACCTATGGCTACACCTTC
CASSPTAGATYGYTF
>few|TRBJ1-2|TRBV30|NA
TGTGCCTGGAGAACGGGGGCCTGGGGCTACACCTTC
CAWRTGAWGYTF
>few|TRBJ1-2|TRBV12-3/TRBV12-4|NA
TGTGCCAGCAGCCCCTTCGGGACGGACTATGGCTACACCTTC
CASSPFGTDYGYTF
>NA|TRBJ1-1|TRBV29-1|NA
TGCAGCGTTAATCCAAGGATGAACACTGAAGCTTTCTTT
CSVNPRMNTEAFF
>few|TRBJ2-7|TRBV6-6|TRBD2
TGTGCCAGCAGTCTGATACGGGGGGGGTCGGGCGAGCAGTACTTC
CASSLIRGGSGEQYF
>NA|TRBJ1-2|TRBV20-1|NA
TGCAGTGCACACAGGGAAGCAGGGTATGGCTACACCTTC
CSAHREAGYGYTF
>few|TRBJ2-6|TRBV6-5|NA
TGTGCCAGCGCACAGGACCTCTCTGGTAGGGCCAACGTCCTGACTTTC
CASAQDLSGRANVLTF
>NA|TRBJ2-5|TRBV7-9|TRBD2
TGTGCCAGCATACTAGCGGGGGTCGAAGAGACCCAGTACTTC
CASILAGVEETQYF
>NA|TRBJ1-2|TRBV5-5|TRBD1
TGTGCCAGCAGCTCATACTCGGGACAGTCGAACTATGGCTACACCTTC
CASSSYSGQSNYGYTF
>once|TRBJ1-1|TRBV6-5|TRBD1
TGTGCCAGCAGCAGGGGGAACCAAGCTTTCTTT
CASSRGNQAFF
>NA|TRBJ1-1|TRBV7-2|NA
TGTGCCAGCACCCCTTACACTGAAGCTTTCTTT
CASTPYTEAFF
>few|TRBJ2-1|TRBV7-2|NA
TGTGCCAGCAGTTTGATAAGATCCTACAATGAGCAGTTCTTC
CASSLIRSYNEQFF
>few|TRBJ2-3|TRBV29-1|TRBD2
TGCAGCGTCCTTGGGACTAGCGGGGGCCAGTCTAGCACAGATACGCAGTATTTT
CSVLGTSGGQSSTDTQYF
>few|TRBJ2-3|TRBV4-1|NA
TGCGCCAGCGGCCAAGATGAAGGGGGTGGGCTCTCCGTCACAGATACGCAGTATTTT
CASGQDEGGGLSVTDTQYF
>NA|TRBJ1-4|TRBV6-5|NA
TGTGCCAGCAGTTACTCGGAGGGAGAAGGGAGAAAACTGTTTTTT
CASSYSEGEGRKLFF
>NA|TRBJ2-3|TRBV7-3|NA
TGTGCCAGCAGTACGAACTATTGGGCAGATACGCAGTATTTT
CASSTNYWADTQYF
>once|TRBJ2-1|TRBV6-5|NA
TGTGCCAGCAGCTTCTTAAGCTCCTGCAATGAGCAGTTCTTC
CASSFLSSCNEQFF
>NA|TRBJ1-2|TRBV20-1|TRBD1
TGTAGTGCTTTGGGACAGGCGGAGACCGACGAGGTCTATGGCTACACCTTC
CSALGQAETDEVYGYTF
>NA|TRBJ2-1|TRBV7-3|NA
TGTGCCAGCAGCTTAAGGGCCGGCGGGGGCCGTTACAATGAGCAGTTCTTC
CASSLRAGGGRYNEQFF
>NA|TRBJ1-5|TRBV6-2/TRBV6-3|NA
TGTGCCAGCAGTTACGGGCGGGGGAGACAGCCCCAGCATTTT
CASSYGRGRQPQHF
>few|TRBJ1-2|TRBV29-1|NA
TGCAGCGTTGGAATGGCAGGGAGAGGCTACACCTTC
CSVGMAGRGYTF
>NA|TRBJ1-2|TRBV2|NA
TGTGCCAGCGTACCCGGGGCCAACAACTATGGCTACACCTTC
CASVPGANNYGYTF
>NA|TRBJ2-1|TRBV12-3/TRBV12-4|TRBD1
TGTGCCAGCAGTTCGGGACAGGGTCGTGAGCAGTTCTTC
CASSSGQGREQFF
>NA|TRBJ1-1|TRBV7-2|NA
TGTGCCAGCAGCTTAGATCCAGACACGAACACTGAAGCTTTCTTT
CASSLDPDTNTEAFF
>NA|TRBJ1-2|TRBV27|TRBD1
TGTGCCAGCAGTCCCAGGACAGGGGTTAGTGGCTACACCTTC
CASSPRTGVSGYTF
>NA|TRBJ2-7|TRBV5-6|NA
TGTGCCAGCAGCTTGAAGGGGCTCTACGAGCAGTACTTC
CASSLKGLYEQYF
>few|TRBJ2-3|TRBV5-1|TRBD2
TGCGCCAGCAGCTTGACGACTAGCCCCGCAGATACGCAGTATTTT
CASSLTTSPADTQYF